This T cell receptor beta chain is drawn from a study of blood T cell repertoires in COVID-19. Study details: Nucleic acid was either cDNA or gDNA, and it came from T cells, B-cell-depleted T cells, or PBMCs.

Germline CDR1 and CDR2: SGHNT and YYREEE (reference sequence). The CDR3 is 16 residues long. V was shortened by 5 bases and J by 5 bases, with 19 bases between the two germline ends. Repertoires were generated with immunoSEQ multiplex PCR, while TCRdb's copy carries only in-frame clones and drops some. The sample records roughly 330,000 clones, over 70% being singletons. The receptor was isolated from a man younger than 45 who had recovered from COVID-19. Sample: PBMCs or T cells enriched from blood (not recorded which). V usage is TRBV5-4 and J usage is TRBJ1-4, with D maybe TRBD1 (5 bases). DNA of the CDR3: TGTGCCAGCAGTAGGGGTGGAAACAGAAAAAATGAAAAACTGTTTTTT. Its protein product is CASSRGGNRKNEKLFF. Full variable domain (outside the CDR3, taken from reference TRBV5-4 and TRBJ1-4): ETGVTQSPTHLIKTRGQQVTLRCSSQSGHNTVSWYQQALGQGPQFIFQYYREEENGRGNFPPRFSGLQFPNYSSELNVNALELDDSALYLCASSRGGNRKNEKLFFGSGTQLSVL.